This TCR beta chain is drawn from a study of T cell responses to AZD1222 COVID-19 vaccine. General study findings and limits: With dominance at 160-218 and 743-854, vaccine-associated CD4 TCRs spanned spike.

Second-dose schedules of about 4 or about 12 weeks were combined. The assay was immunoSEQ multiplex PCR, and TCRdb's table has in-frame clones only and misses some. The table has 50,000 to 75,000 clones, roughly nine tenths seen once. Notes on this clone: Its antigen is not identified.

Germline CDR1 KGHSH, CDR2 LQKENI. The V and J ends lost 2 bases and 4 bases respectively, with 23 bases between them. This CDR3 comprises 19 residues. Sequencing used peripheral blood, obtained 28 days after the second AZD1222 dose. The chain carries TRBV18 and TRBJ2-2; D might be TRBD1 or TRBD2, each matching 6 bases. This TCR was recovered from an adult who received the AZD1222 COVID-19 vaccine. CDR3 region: CASSPNRSLQKGGTGELFF. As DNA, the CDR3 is TGTGCCAGCTCACCAAATCGGTCCCTTCAGAAGGGGGGCACCGGGGAGCTGTTTTTT.